The present TCR beta chain was sequenced within a study of T-cell reconstitution after alpha-beta-depleted transplantation in children. Unique molecular identifiers were built into the TCRbeta library. In TCRdb, the PCR reads were re-called with MiXCR into one record per CDR3 protein. The sample carries around 400,000 distinct CDR3 sequences, 20% recorded once. The CDR3 contains 14 residues. Trimming removed 6 bases from V and 3 bases from J, with 14 bases in between. CDR1 and CDR2 from the germline V gene are ENHRY and SYGVKD. This rearrangement joins TRBV10-3 to TRBJ1-1, with TRBD1 as a possible D gene (5 bases). The receptor's source is a human donor who donated a stem cell graft to a child with acute myeloid leukemia. This material consisted of PBMCs from the stem cell graft donor, taken from the stem cell graft. This CDR3 reads CAIRNGPGDTEAFF. DNA of the CDR3: TGTGCCATCAGGAATGGACCGGGGGACACTGAAGCTTTCTTT.